These 8 T cell receptor beta chains were all obtained from the same sample, sequenced in a study of regulatory T cells in long-lasting Graves disease. According to the study, TCR beta libraries were built with iRepertoire HTBI primers and CDR3-region Arm-PCR. TCRdb re-called the multiplex PCR reads through MiXCR, storing one row per CDR3 protein. The sample holds about 470,000 distinct CDR3 sequences, around 21% seen once. Time point described: persistent/refractory GD, antithyroid drugs over 5 years with positive TRAb. Making the TCR library involved RNA that had been extracted from PBMCs. The sample was peripheral blood mononuclear cells (PBMCs), taken when the disease was refractory, from a patient treated with antithyroid drugs. The receptors shown here come from a female donor with Graves disease.

This clonotype was picked up many times. The genes are TRBV7-8 and TRBJ1-1; 8 bases match TRBD1. V shed 6 bases, J shed 2 bases, and the junction held 8 bases outside the gene matches. This CDR3 has 15 amino acids. Germline assignment: CDR1 SGHVS and CDR2 FQNEAQ. CDR3 in amino acids: CASSSKDRGNTEAFF. In DNA form, the CDR3 reads TGTGCCAGCAGTTCGAAAGACAGGGGAAACACTGAAGCTTTCTTT.

Comments on this clonotype: A much larger clone is a single base away; this may be a read error. The CDR3 does not close with the conserved phenylalanine or tryptophan, likely indicating a read error. This chain uses TRBV6-9 with TRBJ1-2, with unresolved D. Germline CDR1 MNHGY, CDR2 SVAAGI. This CDR3 has 15 residues. Trimming took 3 bases from V and 1 from J, leaving 12 bases between them. CDR3 amino acids: CASSYSQELNYGYTL. The CDR3 bases are TGTGCCAGCAGTTACTCTCAGGAGCTTAACTATGGCTACACCCTC.

J is TRBJ2-2 and V is TRBV4-1, with TRBD1 matching over 9 bases. V trimming: 5 bases; J trimming: 3 bases; junction bases outside the gene matches: 4. Germline lookup yields CDR1 MGHRA and CDR2 YSYEKL. This CDR3 has 15 amino acids. CDR3 sequence (DNA): TGCGCCAGCAGCAAGGGACAGGGACACACCGGGGAGCTGTTTTTT. Amino acid sequence: CASSKGQGHTGELFF.

This clonotype was observed many times. The chain couples TRBV28 to TRBJ2-7; 9 positions agree with TRBD1. Germline V gene lookup returns CDR1 MDHEN and CDR2 SYDVKM. The CDR3 totals 11 residues. V lost 8 bases and J lost 5; bases outside the gene matches: 1. DNA for the CDR3: TGTGCCAGCGGGACAGGGAACGAGCAGTACTTC. Translated: CASGTGNEQYF. The full variable domain, rest sourced from reference TRBV28 and TRBJ2-7, is DVKVTQSSRYLVKRTGEKVFLECVQDMDHENMFWYRQDPGLGLRLIYFSYDVKMKEKGDIPEGYSVSREKKERFSLILESASTNQTSMYLCASGTGNEQYFGPGTRLTVT.

V and J are TRBV12-3 or TRBV12-4 and TRBJ2-1; perhaps TRBD2 as D (5 bases). The V and J ends lost 2 bases and 0 bases respectively, with 20 bases between them. CDR3 length: 19 amino acids. The CDR3 sequence is CASSLFLGGFESSYNEQFF. In nucleotides, the CDR3 is TGTGCCAGCAGTTTATTTTTGGGCGGGTTTGAAAGCTCCTACAATGAGCAGTTCTTC.

This clonotype was seen repeatedly, ten times or more. The rearrangement uses TRBV28 and TRBJ2-2; 8 positions match TRBD1. Germline V gene data show CDR1 as MDHEN and CDR2 as SYDVKM. The junction had 10 bases not matched to a gene; V was cut back by 5 bases and J by 5 bases. This CDR3 spans 16 amino acids. For the CDR3, the DNA is TGTGCCAGCAGTATCAATCGGACAGGGAATACCGGGGAGCTGTTTTTT. It is translated as CASSINRTGNTGELFF.

This chain joins TRBV2 and TRBJ1-2; perhaps TRBD1 as D (5 bases). Between the trimmed V and J ends, which lost 6 bases and 8 bases, there was a span of 19 bases. The V gene's germline CDR1 is SNHLY and CDR2 FYNNEI. This CDR3 spans 14 amino acids. The CDR3 spells CASRKRPGGGGYTF. The CDR3 DNA is TGTGCCAGCAGAAAAAGACCCGGCGGGGGAGGCTACACCTTC.

This clonotype has just a few counts. The V and J genes are TRBV7-9 and TRBJ2-5; 7 nucleotides agree with TRBD1. The CDR3 loop spans 11 amino acids. The V gene end was trimmed by 10 bases and the J gene end by 5 bases; junction bases not matched to a gene: 4. CDR1 is SEHNR, CDR2 FQNEAQ, per germline (reference sequence). CDR3 protein: CATRGPETQYF. CDR3 nucleotides: TGTGCCACAAGGGGGCCGGAGACCCAGTACTTC.